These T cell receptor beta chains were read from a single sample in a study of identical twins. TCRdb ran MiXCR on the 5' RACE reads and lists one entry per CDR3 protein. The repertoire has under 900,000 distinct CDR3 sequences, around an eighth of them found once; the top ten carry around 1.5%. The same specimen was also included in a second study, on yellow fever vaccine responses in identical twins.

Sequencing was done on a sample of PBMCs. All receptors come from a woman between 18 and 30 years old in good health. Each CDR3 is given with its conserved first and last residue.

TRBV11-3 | CASRGGVTEAFF
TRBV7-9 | CASKGSSAFYEQYF
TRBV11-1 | CASSGRGANTEAFF
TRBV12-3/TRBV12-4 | CASTKTAQQDTQYF
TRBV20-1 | CSASQGGLTDTQYF
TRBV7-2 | CASSQDFGTGFYNEQFF
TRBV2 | CASSEAAAPANTGELFF
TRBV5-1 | CASSHRDYLYEQYF
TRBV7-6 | CASSLAPLTEAFF
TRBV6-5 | CASSYVASGDGEQFF
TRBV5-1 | CASSLGLGYNNEQFF
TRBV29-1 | CSVPRLATTSYNEQFF
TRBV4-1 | CASSLPDRGKAFF
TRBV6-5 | CASSGRLYEQYF
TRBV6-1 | CATLTGLAGNNEQFF
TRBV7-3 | CASSPGLKPYEQYF
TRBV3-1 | CASSQDPHPRDGTEAFF
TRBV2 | CASILKDTPWNEQFF
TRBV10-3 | CAISGDRIANTGELFF
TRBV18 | CASSPILAGAEEQFF
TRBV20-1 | CSALPGGLSNEQYF
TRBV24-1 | CATSGSGAGAYEQYF
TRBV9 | CASSRTVANTGELFF
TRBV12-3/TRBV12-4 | CASRGGGQLNSPLHF
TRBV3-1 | CASSQVGRENGYTF
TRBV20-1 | CSARVTGGTEAFF